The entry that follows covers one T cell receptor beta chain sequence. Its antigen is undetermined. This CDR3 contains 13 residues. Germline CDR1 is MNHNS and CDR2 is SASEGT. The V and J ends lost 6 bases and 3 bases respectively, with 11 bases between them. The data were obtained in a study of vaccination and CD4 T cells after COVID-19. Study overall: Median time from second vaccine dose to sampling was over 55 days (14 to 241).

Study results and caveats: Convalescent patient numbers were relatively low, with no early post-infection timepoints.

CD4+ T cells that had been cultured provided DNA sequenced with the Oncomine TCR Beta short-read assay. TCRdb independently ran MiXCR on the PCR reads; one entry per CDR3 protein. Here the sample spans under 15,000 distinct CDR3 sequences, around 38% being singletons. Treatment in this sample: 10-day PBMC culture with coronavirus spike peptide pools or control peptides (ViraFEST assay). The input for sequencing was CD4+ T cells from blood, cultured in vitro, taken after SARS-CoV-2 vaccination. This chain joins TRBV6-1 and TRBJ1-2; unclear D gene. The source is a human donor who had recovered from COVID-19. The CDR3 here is CASSTGIDYGYTF. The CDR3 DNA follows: TGTGCCAGCAGCACGGGAATAGACTATGGCTACACCTTC.